This T cell receptor (beta chain) was obtained from a study of cytomegalovirus exposure and HLA in healthy donors. Across the whole study: An early release of data contained about 85 million unique TCRs, which came from HLA-typed donors. General study points: Within a later analysis, the majority of CMV-associated TCR beta chains appeared HLA-restricted. A highly shared variant cluster was judged a likely technical artifact. Three CMV-associated chains were confirmed in vitro to be specific for CMV antigens.

Germline loops: CDR1 GTSNPN, CDR2 SVGIG (reference sequence). Trimming took 5 bases from V and 9 from J; bases not matched to a gene: 27. CDR3 size: 18 residues. The PCR made use of 60 Vbeta and 13 Jbeta primers. The assay was immunoSEQ multiplex PCR, and TCRdb's table has in-frame clones only and misses some. The table lists approximately 92,000 clones, approximately 84% of them singletons. Details on this clone: The antigen is not known.

The sequencing sample was made of PBMCs. This chain connects TRBV30 to TRBJ1-2; 7 nucleotides match TRBD1. The sequence derives from a girl aged 2-10 years in good health and CMV-seropositive. The CDR3 nucleotides read TGTGCCTGGTCCCCCGTTGTTCCCCTTGTCACTCCACAGGGGAGCTACACCTTC. Its protein product is CAWSPVVPLVTPQGSYTF.